The sample holds many counts of the clone carrying this T cell receptor (beta chain). The sample is drawn from a study of T cells in Graves' hyperthyroidism and ophthalmopathy. V was pared by 5 bases and J by 2 bases, with 6 bases of the junction left unmatched. CDR1 and CDR2 from the germline V gene are MNHNS and SASEGT. The CDR3 loop spans 14 amino acids. Cells are PBMCs isolated from over 7.5 ml of fresh blood. TCR beta CDR3 regions were amplified from RNA transcripts. The HTBI primer set drove a first-round RT-PCR of the TCR CDR3. TCRdb analysed the multiplex PCR reads with MiXCR anew, one entry per CDR3 protein. The repertoire has hundreds of thousands of distinct CDR3 sequences, approximately 20% of them found once; the top ten carry roughly 60%.

The receptor's source is a young man with Graves' ophthalmopathy. Sequenced material: blood. J is TRBJ2-7 and V is TRBV6-1; 7 nucleotides agree with TRBD1. CDR3 region: CASSLDRSAYEQYF. CDR3 DNA sequence: TGTGCCAGCAGTTTGGACAGGTCGGCCTACGAGCAGTACTTC.